These 8 T cell receptor beta chains were sequenced from one sample in a study of T cell repertoires in cytomegalovirus infection. TCRdb independently ran MiXCR on the reads; one entry per CDR3 protein. This sample carries about 490,000 distinct CDR3 sequences, about 11% of them seen once, and the ten largest clones take 10%. The sample comprised PBMCs. These receptors were collected from a human donor in good health (CMV status not recorded). Some clones in this sample may be carry-over from other donors' samples.

This chain uses TRBV3-1 with TRBJ1-1; no clear D. This CDR3 contains 14 residues. The germline V gene encodes CDR1 LGHDT and CDR2 YNNKEL (reference sequence). V gave up 0 bases and J gave up 0 bases, with 5 bases separating them. This chain's CDR3 is CASSQDTVNTEAFF. The CDR3 coding sequence is TGTGCCAGCAGCCAAGATACTGTGAACACTGAAGCTTTCTTT.

The sample holds a few counts of this clonotype. The chain is built from TRBV3-1 and TRBJ1-6; 10 positions match TRBD1. The CDR3 consists of 16 residues. From germline, CDR1 is LGHDT and CDR2 YNNKEL (reference sequence). V was clipped by 3 bases and J by 6 bases; unmatched bases: 5. DNA for the CDR3: TGTGCCAGCAGCCAGACAGGGGGCCTCGGTAATTCACCCCTCCACTTT. It codes for CASSQTGGLGNSPLHF.

The genes are TRBV29-1 and TRBJ2-7; 10 positions match TRBD1. The CDR3 is 15 residues long. The germline gives CDR1 SQVTM, CDR2 ANQGSEA. V gave up 5 bases and J gave up 3 bases; unmatched junction bases: 10. For the CDR3, the DNA is TGCAGCGTTCGAGGGACCGGGACAGGGGTCTACGAGCAGTACTTC. It translates to CSVRGTGTGVYEQYF.

This clonotype has at least ten counts. The chain is built from TRBV6-6 and TRBJ1-1; 8 positions agree with TRBD1. The CDR3 has 17 amino acids. CDR1 and CDR2 (germline): MNHNY, SVGAGI (reference sequence). V was pared by 2 bases and J by 7 bases, with 15 bases of the junction left unmatched. CDR3 residues: CASSYGAGGGGTDEAFF. CDR3 bases: TGTGCCAGCAGTTACGGGGCAGGGGGCGGCGGAACAGATGAAGCTTTCTTT.

V gene TRBV11-1 combines with J gene TRBJ1-1; 9 bases match TRBD1. After removal of 5 bases from V and 7 bases from J, the junction contained 5 bases not matched to a gene. CDR1 SGHAT and CDR2 FQDESV come from the germline V gene (reference sequence). The CDR3 is made up of 13 amino acids. CDR3: CASSNLGQGEAFF. CDR3 DNA: TGTGCCAGCAGCAACCTGGGACAGGGTGAAGCTTTCTTT.

There are many counts of this clonotype. The V call is TRBV7-8, the J call TRBJ2-3; tentative D call: TRBD2 (7 bases). Germline V gene sequence: CDR1 SGHVS, CDR2 FQNEAQ. The V end was cut by 4 bases, the J end by 4 bases, with 15 bases between. The CDR3 is 15 amino acids. The CDR3 spells CASSSPRGASDTQYF. The CDR3 DNA reads as TGTGCCAGCAGCTCCCCTCGGGGGGCTTCAGATACGCAGTATTTT.

This clonotype was detected many times. The rearrangement uses TRBV28 and TRBJ2-1, with 8 bases aligning to TRBD1. Trimming took 8 bases from V and 0 from J; bases not matched to a gene: 9. The CDR3 length is 16 residues. Germline V gene sequence: CDR1 MDHEN, CDR2 SYDVKM. The CDR3, as DNA: TGTGCCAGCTCCAAGGGAGGACAGGGCTCCTACAATGAGCAGTTCTTC. Translating gives CASSKGGQGSYNEQFF.

The chain uses TRBV7-8 and TRBJ2-3, with TRBD2 as a possible D gene (5 bases). This CDR3 spans 17 amino acids. The germline CDR1 and CDR2 sequences are SGHVS and FQNEAQ. V lost 1 base, J lost 2 bases, and 16 bases lay in between. CDR3 DNA: TGTGCCAGCAGCTTAGTATCCATCAGCGGAACCACAGATACGCAGTATTTT. Amino acid sequence: CASSLVSISGTTDTQYF.